This is a list of T cell receptor beta chains from one sample in a study of graft-versus-host responses after intestinal transplantation. The antigens these receptors bind are not known. Sequenced by immunoSEQ multiplex PCR; TCRdb stores in-frame clones only, minus some. The data contain 100,000 or so clones, about 94% of them seen just once; the ten biggest clones take up 0.17%. The sequenced sample was unstimulated CD4+ T cells sorted from spleen or lymph node cells, obtained before intestinal transplant. Receptor source: a human donor who received an intestinal transplant. CDR3s include the opening cysteine and the closing phenylalanine or tryptophan. D genes are given only for firm matches. Clone size is not always given. Where it is, it says once, few, many or a class for expanded clones.

clone_size: -
j_call: TRBJ2-2
d_call: -
v_call: TRBV30
cdr3_aa: CAWTLSGELFF
cdr3_nt: TGTGCCTGGACCCTATCCGGGGAGCTGTTTTTT

clone_size: -
j_call: TRBJ1-1
d_call: -
v_call: TRBV21-1
cdr3_aa: CASSKAPRTGGNTEAFF
cdr3_nt: TGTGCCAGCAGCAAAGCGCCCAGGACAGGGGGCAACACTGAAGCTTTCTTT

clone_size: -
j_call: TRBJ2-3
d_call: TRBD2
v_call: TRBV5-1
cdr3_aa: CASSLAGGAGTDTQYF
cdr3_nt: TGCGCCAGCAGCTTGGCCGGGGGGGCCGGCACAGATACGCAGTATTTT

clone_size: -
j_call: TRBJ1-4
d_call: -
v_call: TRBV7-2
cdr3_aa: CASSSQGRATNEKLFF
cdr3_nt: TGTGCCAGCAGCTCCCAGGGGAGGGCAACTAATGAAAAACTGTTTTTT

clone_size: -
j_call: TRBJ1-1
d_call: -
v_call: TRBV2
cdr3_aa: CASGQEAGITEAFF
cdr3_nt: TGTGCCAGTGGCCAGGAAGCCGGAATCACTGAAGCTTTCTTT

clone_size: -
j_call: TRBJ1-5
d_call: -
v_call: TRBV7-9
cdr3_aa: CASSDRRLDPNQPQHF
cdr3_nt: TGTGCCAGCAGCGACAGGAGGCTAGACCCGAATCAGCCCCAGCATTTT

clone_size: -
j_call: TRBJ2-7
d_call: -
v_call: TRBV5-4
cdr3_aa: CASSPDLTYEQYF
cdr3_nt: TGTGCCAGCAGCCCCGACTTAACCTACGAGCAGTACTTC

clone_size: -
j_call: TRBJ1-1
d_call: TRBD1
v_call: TRBV7-9
cdr3_aa: CASNFLTGLNTEAFF
cdr3_nt: TGTGCCAGCAACTTTTTGACAGGGTTGAACACTGAAGCTTTCTTT

clone_size: -
j_call: TRBJ2-2
d_call: TRBD1
v_call: TRBV5-4
cdr3_aa: CASSGTSGTVPGELFF
cdr3_nt: TGTGCCAGCAGCGGTACTTCCGGGACAGTACCCGGGGAGCTGTTTTTT

clone_size: -
j_call: TRBJ2-7
d_call: TRBD1
v_call: TRBV5-4
cdr3_aa: CASSSLDRVLSEQYF
cdr3_nt: TGTGCCAGCAGCTCCTTAGACAGGGTGCTGTCCGAGCAGTACTTC

clone_size: -
j_call: TRBJ1-1
d_call: -
v_call: TRBV6-1
cdr3_aa: CASKFWAEGHTEAFF
cdr3_nt: TGTGCCAGCAAGTTCTGGGCAGAGGGTCACACTGAAGCTTTCTTT

clone_size: -
j_call: TRBJ1-2
d_call: TRBD1
v_call: TRBV6-5
cdr3_aa: CASSGQGQDGYTF
cdr3_nt: TGTGCCAGCAGCGGACAAGGACAGGATGGCTACACCTTC

clone_size: -
j_call: TRBJ1-1
d_call: -
v_call: TRBV27
cdr3_aa: CASSFSRNTEAFF
cdr3_nt: TGTGCCAGCAGTTTTTCCAGGAACACTGAAGCTTTCTTT

clone_size: -
j_call: TRBJ2-7
d_call: TRBD1
v_call: TRBV11-3
cdr3_aa: CASSLRQGANEQYF
cdr3_nt: TGTGCCAGCAGCCTTCGACAGGGGGCGAATGAGCAGTACTTC

clone_size: -
j_call: TRBJ2-1
d_call: -
v_call: TRBV5-6
cdr3_aa: CASEIETGAYNEQFF
cdr3_nt: TGTGCCAGCGAAATCGAGACTGGAGCCTACAATGAGCAGTTCTTC

clone_size: -
j_call: TRBJ2-7
d_call: -
v_call: TRBV28
cdr3_aa: CASTPGVLSSYEQYF
cdr3_nt: TGTGCCAGCACCCCAGGGGTGCTTAGCTCCTACGAGCAGTACTTC

clone_size: -
j_call: TRBJ1-3
d_call: -
v_call: TRBV30
cdr3_aa: CAWSRPTGTGNTIYF
cdr3_nt: TGTGCCTGGAGCCGACCGACAGGCACTGGAAACACCATATATTTT

clone_size: -
j_call: TRBJ1-2
d_call: TRBD1
v_call: TRBV5-6
cdr3_aa: CASSLVTGAYGYTF
cdr3_nt: TGTGCCAGCAGCTTGGTGACAGGGGCCTATGGCTACACCTTC

clone_size: -
j_call: TRBJ2-1
d_call: -
v_call: TRBV5-1
cdr3_aa: CASSLDRTGEQFF
cdr3_nt: TGCGCCAGCAGCTTGGATCGGACGGGGGAGCAGTTCTTC

clone_size: few
j_call: TRBJ1-4
d_call: -
v_call: TRBV10-3
cdr3_aa: CAISENGGGDEKLFF
cdr3_nt: TGTGCCATCAGTGAGAATGGCGGGGGGGATGAAAAACTGTTTTTT

clone_size: -
j_call: TRBJ1-6
d_call: -
v_call: TRBV30
cdr3_aa: CACARQYNSPLHF
cdr3_nt: TGTGCCTGCGCCAGGCAGTATAATTCACCCCTCCACTTT

clone_size: -
j_call: TRBJ1-1
d_call: TRBD1
v_call: TRBV5-1
cdr3_aa: CASSWTGLDTEAFF
cdr3_nt: TGCGCCAGCAGCTGGACAGGATTGGACACTGAAGCTTTCTTT

clone_size: -
j_call: TRBJ1-2
d_call: -
v_call: TRBV29-1
cdr3_aa: CSVVKGLEGGYTF
cdr3_nt: TGCAGCGTTGTTAAGGGTTTAGAGGGTGGCTACACCTTC

clone_size: -
j_call: TRBJ1-2
d_call: -
v_call: TRBV9
cdr3_aa: CASTYGTSGRPNYGYTF
cdr3_nt: TGTGCCAGCACCTATGGGACTTCCGGACGACCAAACTATGGCTACACCTTC

clone_size: -
j_call: TRBJ1-4
d_call: TRBD1
v_call: TRBV6-1
cdr3_aa: CASSLRQGREEKLFF
cdr3_nt: TGTGCCAGCAGCCTCAGACAGGGAAGGGAGGAAAAACTGTTTTTT

clone_size: -
j_call: TRBJ1-4
d_call: TRBD1
v_call: TRBV30
cdr3_aa: CAHQTGTGLGKLFF
cdr3_nt: TGTGCCCACCAAACCGGGACAGGGTTAGGAAAACTGTTTTTT

clone_size: -
j_call: TRBJ1-1
d_call: -
v_call: TRBV5-5
cdr3_aa: CASIPGWDTEAFF
cdr3_nt: TGTGCCAGCATCCCAGGTTGGGACACTGAAGCTTTCTTT

clone_size: -
j_call: TRBJ2-3
d_call: TRBD1
v_call: TRBV10-3
cdr3_aa: CAVGTASTDTQYF
cdr3_nt: TGTGCCGTCGGGACAGCTAGCACAGATACGCAGTATTTT

clone_size: -
j_call: TRBJ1-1
d_call: -
v_call: TRBV7-8
cdr3_aa: CASSLILGHVNTEAFF
cdr3_nt: TGTGCCAGCAGCCTGATTTTGGGACACGTTAACACTGAAGCTTTCTTT